This is a list of T cell receptor beta chains from one sample in a study of blood T cell repertoires in COVID-19. Data came from immunoSEQ multiplex PCR; TCRdb stores just in-frame clones and leaves some out. Of more than 95,000 clones detected, 75% to 90% appear once; the ten largest clones hold 12%. The sequencing sample was made of peripheral blood. All receptors derive from a human donor in a cohort sampled during active COVID-19. Each CDR3 is given with its conserved first and last residue. Fields, in order: clone size, D gene, J gene, V gene, CDR3 protein, CDR3 DNA. The D gene is left open where the match is weak. Clone size is given for some rows only: seen once, a few or many times, or a class if the clone is expanded.

clone size: -; D gene: -; J gene: TRBJ2-7; V gene: TRBV5-4; CDR3 protein: CASSSRGQNEQYF; CDR3 DNA: TGTGCCAGCAGTTCAAGGGGCCAGAACGAGCAGTACTTC
clone size: -; D gene: TRBD1; J gene: TRBJ1-1; V gene: TRBV18; CDR3 protein: CASSPPTGGRRTNTEAFF; CDR3 DNA: TGTGCCAGCTCACCTCCGACAGGGGGGCGCAGGACGAACACTGAAGCTTTCTTT
clone size: -; D gene: TRBD1; J gene: TRBJ2-3; V gene: TRBV7-2; CDR3 protein: CASSPTDRGWYF; CDR3 DNA: TGTGCCAGCAGCCCAACGGACAGGGGGTGGTATTTT
clone size: -; D gene: -; J gene: TRBJ2-6; V gene: TRBV4-3; CDR3 protein: CASSQDFWGHFSGANVLTF; CDR3 DNA: TGCGCCAGCAGCCAAGATTTTTGGGGACATTTTTCTGGGGCCAACGTCCTGACTTTC
clone size: -; D gene: -; J gene: TRBJ1-2; V gene: TRBV5-1; CDR3 protein: CASSLDSVYGYTF; CDR3 DNA: TGCGCCAGCAGCTTGGACAGTGTCTATGGCTACACCTTC
clone size: -; D gene: TRBD1; J gene: TRBJ1-4; V gene: TRBV3-1/TRBV3-2; CDR3 protein: CASSQGQGNNEKLFF; CDR3 DNA: TGTGCCAGCAGCCAGGGACAGGGAAATAATGAAAAACTGTTTTTT
clone size: -; D gene: -; J gene: TRBJ1-1; V gene: TRBV15; CDR3 protein: CATIPIGGTEAFF; CDR3 DNA: TGTGCCACTATACCAATAGGGGGAACTGAAGCTTTCTTT
clone size: -; D gene: TRBD1; J gene: TRBJ2-5; V gene: TRBV9; CDR3 protein: CASSVGTGVETQYF; CDR3 DNA: TGTGCCAGCAGCGTAGGTACAGGGGTCGAGACCCAGTACTTC
clone size: -; D gene: -; J gene: TRBJ1-2; V gene: TRBV2; CDR3 protein: CASSELYYGYTF; CDR3 DNA: TGTGCCAGCAGTGAATTGTATTATGGCTACACCTTC
clone size: few; D gene: -; J gene: TRBJ1-5; V gene: TRBV7-2; CDR3 protein: CASSPERTNQPQHF; CDR3 DNA: TGTGCCAGCAGCCCGGAGCGGACCAATCAGCCCCAGCATTTT
clone size: -; D gene: TRBD1; J gene: TRBJ2-1; V gene: TRBV13; CDR3 protein: CASSLAGTGGRGEQFF; CDR3 DNA: TGTGCCAGCAGCTTAGCTGGGACAGGGGGTAGAGGTGAGCAGTTCTTC
clone size: -; D gene: TRBD2; J gene: TRBJ2-3; V gene: TRBV6-4; CDR3 protein: CASRPLAGASTDTQYF; CDR3 DNA: TGTGCCAGCAGGCCACTAGCGGGGGCCAGCACAGATACGCAGTATTTT
clone size: -; D gene: -; J gene: TRBJ1-1; V gene: TRBV11-3; CDR3 protein: CASSLEASKAFF; CDR3 DNA: TGTGCCAGCAGCTTAGAGGCCAGTAAAGCTTTCTTT
clone size: -; D gene: TRBD1; J gene: TRBJ1-1; V gene: TRBV6-5; CDR3 protein: CASSRRQGAGTEAFF; CDR3 DNA: TGTGCCAGCAGCCGAAGACAGGGGGCTGGCACTGAAGCTTTCTTT
clone size: -; D gene: TRBD2; J gene: TRBJ2-1; V gene: TRBV2; CDR3 protein: CASTGGGAVNEQFF; CDR3 DNA: TGTGCCAGCACGGGCGGGGGGGCCGTTAATGAGCAGTTCTTC
clone size: once; D gene: -; J gene: TRBJ2-3; V gene: TRBV2; CDR3 protein: CAVRDFTDTQYF; CDR3 DNA: TGTGCCGTAAGGGACTTCACAGATACGCAGTATTTT
clone size: -; D gene: TRBD1; J gene: TRBJ1-2; V gene: TRBV11-2; CDR3 protein: CASSSTGVYGYTF; CDR3 DNA: TGTGCCAGCAGCTCGACAGGGGTCTATGGCTACACCTTC
clone size: -; D gene: -; J gene: TRBJ2-1; V gene: TRBV3-1/TRBV3-2; CDR3 protein: CASGGPGEYNEQFF; CDR3 DNA: TGTGCCAGCGGCGGGCCGGGGGAATACAATGAGCAGTTCTTC
clone size: -; D gene: -; J gene: TRBJ2-5; V gene: TRBV2; CDR3 protein: CASSVKQGRRQETQYF; CDR3 DNA: TGTGCCAGCAGCGTTAAACAGGGGAGGAGACAAGAGACCCAGTACTTC
clone size: -; D gene: -; J gene: TRBJ2-7; V gene: TRBV4-3; CDR3 protein: CASMGKTYEQYF; CDR3 DNA: TGCGCCAGCATGGGCAAGACCTACGAGCAGTACTTC
clone size: -; D gene: TRBD1; J gene: TRBJ2-7; V gene: TRBV5-4; CDR3 protein: CASSSPGQTSYEQYF; CDR3 DNA: TGTGCCAGCAGCTCACCGGGACAGACCTCCTACGAGCAGTACTTC
clone size: -; D gene: -; J gene: TRBJ1-5; V gene: TRBV7-2; CDR3 protein: CASSLGTDSNQPQHF; CDR3 DNA: TGTGCCAGCAGCTTAGGGACTGATAGCAATCAGCCCCAGCATTTT
clone size: -; D gene: TRBD1; J gene: TRBJ2-3; V gene: TRBV7-9; CDR3 protein: CASSYGTEAVTDTQYF; CDR3 DNA: TGTGCCAGCAGCTATGGGACAGAAGCTGTCACAGATACGCAGTATTTT
clone size: -; D gene: TRBD2; J gene: TRBJ2-2; V gene: TRBV2; CDR3 protein: CASKLAGGRNTGELFF; CDR3 DNA: TGTGCCAGCAAACTAGCGGGGGGTAGGAACACCGGGGAGCTGTTTTTT
clone size: -; D gene: TRBD1; J gene: TRBJ2-3; V gene: TRBV24-1; CDR3 protein: CATSDGTGGRTDTQYF; CDR3 DNA: TGTGCCACCAGTGACGGGACAGGGGGTCGGACAGATACGCAGTATTTT
clone size: -; D gene: -; J gene: TRBJ2-7; V gene: TRBV6-1; CDR3 protein: CASSEARSEQYF; CDR3 DNA: TGTGCCAGCAGTGAAGCGCGTTCCGAGCAGTACTTC
clone size: -; D gene: -; J gene: TRBJ1-2; V gene: TRBV7-9; CDR3 protein: CASSAPLRLANYGYTF; CDR3 DNA: TGTGCCAGCAGCGCCCCTCTCCGATTAGCGAACTATGGCTACACCTTC
clone size: -; D gene: TRBD2; J gene: TRBJ2-5; V gene: TRBV5-6; CDR3 protein: CASSPLAGAQETQYF; CDR3 DNA: TGTGCCAGCAGCCCACTAGCGGGGGCCCAAGAGACCCAGTACTTC
clone size: -; D gene: TRBD1; J gene: TRBJ2-2; V gene: TRBV5-1; CDR3 protein: CASSLRTGGPSELFF; CDR3 DNA: TGCGCCAGCAGCTTGCGGACAGGGGGGCCTTCGGAGCTGTTTTTT
clone size: once; D gene: -; J gene: TRBJ2-7; V gene: TRBV6-1; CDR3 protein: CASSEYRGAVNYEQYF; CDR3 DNA: TGTGCCAGCAGTGAATATCGGGGGGCGGTTAACTACGAGCAGTACTTC
clone size: -; D gene: TRBD1; J gene: TRBJ2-2; V gene: TRBV5-1; CDR3 protein: CASTRDRGIPGELFF; CDR3 DNA: TGCGCCAGCACCCGGGACAGGGGGATTCCCGGGGAGCTGTTTTTT
clone size: many; D gene: TRBD1; J gene: TRBJ2-6; V gene: TRBV5-1; CDR3 protein: CASSLTTGALSGANVLTF; CDR3 DNA: TGCGCCAGCAGCCTAACGACAGGGGCCCTCTCTGGGGCCAACGTCCTGACTTTC
clone size: -; D gene: -; J gene: TRBJ2-7; V gene: TRBV6-5; CDR3 protein: CASKAGVTYEQYF; CDR3 DNA: TGTGCCAGCAAGGCGGGCGTTACCTACGAGCAGTACTTC
clone size: few; D gene: -; J gene: TRBJ2-5; V gene: TRBV2; CDR3 protein: CAPGHLSGETQYF; CDR3 DNA: TGTGCCCCCGGTCACCTGTCGGGAGAGACCCAGTACTTC
clone size: -; D gene: -; J gene: TRBJ1-4; V gene: TRBV28; CDR3 protein: CASRGPSEKLFF; CDR3 DNA: TGTGCCAGCAGGGGGCCTAGTGAAAAACTGTTTTTT
clone size: -; D gene: TRBD2; J gene: TRBJ2-7; V gene: TRBV6-2/TRBV6-3; CDR3 protein: CASSNPSGGNAYEQYF; CDR3 DNA: TGTGCCAGCAGTAACCCCAGCGGGGGGAATGCCTACGAGCAGTACTTC
clone size: -; D gene: -; J gene: TRBJ1-2; V gene: TRBV29-1; CDR3 protein: CSVEDRGRGGYTF; CDR3 DNA: TGCAGCGTTGAAGATCGGGGCAGGGGAGGCTACACCTTC
clone size: -; D gene: TRBD1; J gene: TRBJ2-7; V gene: TRBV10-3; CDR3 protein: CAISAVGQGAYEQYF; CDR3 DNA: TGTGCCATCAGTGCAGTGGGACAGGGGGCTTACGAGCAGTACTTC
clone size: -; D gene: TRBD2; J gene: TRBJ2-3; V gene: TRBV5-1; CDR3 protein: CASSLAGRGTDTQYF; CDR3 DNA: TGCGCCAGCAGCTTGGCGGGGCGGGGGACAGATACGCAGTATTTT
clone size: -; D gene: -; J gene: TRBJ2-1; V gene: TRBV5-1; CDR3 protein: CASSSDRRPNNEQFF; CDR3 DNA: TGCGCCAGCAGCTCCGACAGGCGACCCAACAATGAGCAGTTCTTC
clone size: -; D gene: TRBD1; J gene: TRBJ1-4; V gene: TRBV5-1; CDR3 protein: CASSWDREEPTNEKLFF; CDR3 DNA: TGCGCCAGCAGCTGGGACAGGGAAGAACCCACTAATGAAAAACTGTTTTTT
clone size: -; D gene: -; J gene: TRBJ1-3; V gene: TRBV5-1; CDR3 protein: CASSPDTSGNTIYF; CDR3 DNA: TGCGCCAGCAGCCCAGACACGTCGGGAAACACCATATATTTT
clone size: once; D gene: TRBD1; J gene: TRBJ1-1; V gene: TRBV27; CDR3 protein: CASSGRDRGFRNTEAFF; CDR3 DNA: TGTGCCAGCTCCGGCCGGGACAGGGGATTCCGTAACACTGAAGCTTTCTTT
clone size: -; D gene: -; J gene: TRBJ2-1; V gene: TRBV5-1; CDR3 protein: CASSLAPGSYNEQFF; CDR3 DNA: TGCGCCAGCAGCTTGGCCCCGGGGTCCTACAATGAGCAGTTCTTC
clone size: once; D gene: TRBD1; J gene: TRBJ2-7; V gene: TRBV11-3; CDR3 protein: CASSPEGTGRHEQYF; CDR3 DNA: TGTGCCAGCAGCCCAGAGGGGACAGGGCGGCACGAGCAGTACTTC
clone size: once; D gene: -; J gene: TRBJ1-2; V gene: TRBV4-2; CDR3 protein: CASSQEPSAGYGYTF; CDR3 DNA: TGTGCCAGCAGCCAAGAGCCATCGGCGGGATATGGCTACACCTTC
clone size: once; D gene: -; J gene: TRBJ1-1; V gene: TRBV2; CDR3 protein: CASSMGPGWTEAFF; CDR3 DNA: TGTGCCAGCAGTATGGGCCCTGGTTGGACTGAAGCTTTCTTT
clone size: -; D gene: TRBD2; J gene: TRBJ2-4; V gene: TRBV20-1; CDR3 protein: CSASPGLAGGNIQYF; CDR3 DNA: TGCAGTGCTAGTCCAGGACTAGCGGGGGGAAACATTCAGTACTTC
clone size: -; D gene: TRBD1; J gene: TRBJ2-1; V gene: TRBV10-1; CDR3 protein: CASSGGQGGYNEQFF; CDR3 DNA: TGCGCCAGCAGTGGTGGACAGGGTGGATACAATGAGCAGTTCTTC
clone size: -; D gene: -; J gene: TRBJ2-3; V gene: TRBV4-2; CDR3 protein: CASSHLLRASTDTQYF; CDR3 DNA: TGTGCCAGCAGCCACCTCCTGAGGGCTAGCACAGATACGCAGTATTTT
clone size: -; D gene: -; J gene: TRBJ2-3; V gene: TRBV5-4; CDR3 protein: CASSSGGLTDTQYF; CDR3 DNA: TGTGCCAGCAGCTCGGGGGGCCTCACAGATACGCAGTATTTT
clone size: -; D gene: -; J gene: TRBJ2-7; V gene: TRBV27; CDR3 protein: CASSLIGGSTYEQYF; CDR3 DNA: TGTGCCAGCAGCCTAATCGGCGGATCGACCTACGAGCAGTACTTC
clone size: once; D gene: TRBD1; J gene: TRBJ2-2; V gene: TRBV3-1/TRBV3-2; CDR3 protein: CASSLRDRGNGELFF; CDR3 DNA: TGTGCCAGCAGCCTCCGGGACAGGGGGAACGGGGAGCTGTTTTTT
clone size: -; D gene: -; J gene: TRBJ1-1; V gene: TRBV28; CDR3 protein: CASNLGGLGEAFF; CDR3 DNA: TGTGCCAGCAACCTAGGTGGGTTGGGTGAAGCTTTCTTT